This T cell receptor beta chain was captured in a study of circulating and synovial CD4+ cells in juvenile arthritis. This clone was detected once. Its antigen remains unidentified. Donors were patients with active juvenile idiopathic arthritis. Findings and caveats of the study: These blood cells shared more CDR3 sequences with synovium than bulk blood. Shared-clonotype fractions with synovium likely underestimate full repertoire overlap. CPL versus bulk CD4 samples: T cell genome counts differed by at least an order of magnitude.

TCRdb keeps only in-frame clones here, not all; method: immunoSEQ multiplex PCR. The repertoire includes 30,000 to 40,000 clones, just under 97% of them detected once, and approximately 0.18% sits in the top ten. The source of this sequence is a human donor with juvenile idiopathic arthritis. The sample comprised CD4+ T cells from blood.

The CDR3, as DNA: TGTGCCAGCAGCTCCGGGACAGTTGGGGTCAATCAGCCCCAGCATTTT. Its protein product is CASSSGTVGVNQPQHF. J is TRBJ1-5 and V is TRBV5-5; 7 nucleotides line up with TRBD1. The CDR3 loop spans 16 amino acids. The germline V gene encodes CDR1 SGHKS and CDR2 YYEKEE (reference sequence). The trim removed 3 bases at V and 3 bases at J, leaving 9 bases unmatched.